This T cell receptor (beta chain) derives from a study of T-cell reconstitution after alpha-beta-depleted transplantation in children. Library preparation (for TCRbeta) was performed with unique molecular identifiers. TCRdb recomputed calls from the PCR reads with MiXCR, one row per CDR3 protein. The sample has roughly 180,000 distinct CDR3 sequences; 13% to 15% are singletons. Deletions cut 8 bases from V and 3 bases from J, with 14 bases between. CDR1 is ENHRY and CDR2 is SYGVKD in the germline V gene. The CDR3 sequence is 14 residues long. This clonotype was observed many times. The sample here was PBMCs from the stem cell graft donor, taken from the stem cell graft. This receptor was obtained from a human donor who donated a stem cell graft to a child with acute lymphoblastic leukemia. The chain has TRBV10-3 and TRBJ1-5; tentatively, D is TRBD1 (6 bases). In DNA, the CDR3 is TGTGCCATCGGGGGAACAGGGTCCAATCAGCCCCAGCATTTT. Protein sequence: CAIGGTGSNQPQHF.